Below, one T cell receptor (beta chain) is given with its context. This specimen comes from a study of OX40 agonist ivuxolimab in advanced cancers. The repertoire was sequenced with immunoSEQ multiplex PCR; TCRdb's copy has only in-frame clones and lacks some. Here the sample spans tens of thousands of clones, around 90% being singletons. Trimming cost V 4 bases and J 3 bases, with 7 bases left between them. The CDR3 runs 12 residues. Germline CDR1 MDHEN, CDR2 SYDVKM. The clonotype was recovered from an adult with an advanced solid tumor such as melanoma, head and neck, liver or kidney cancer. The chain employs TRBV28 and TRBJ2-7; the D is unclear. Sequences were derived from CD4+ or CD8+ T cells sorted from blood, sampled in a trial of the OX40 agonist ivuxolimab. The CDR3 nucleotides read TGTGCCAGCAGTTACGGGCACTACGAGCAGTACTTC. Translation: CASSYGHYEQYF. Full variable domain (remainder filled in from reference TRBV28 and TRBJ2-7): DVKVTQSSRYLVKRTGEKVFLECVQDMDHENMFWYRQDPGLGLRLIYFSYDVKMKEKGDIPEGYSVSREKKERFSLILESASTNQTSMYLCASSYGHYEQYFGPGTRLTVT.